This T cell receptor (beta chain) originates from a study of radiation and T cells in renal cell carcinoma. Regarding this clone: What it recognizes is unknown.

Using immunoSEQ multiplex PCR, the repertoire was profiled, and TCRdb retains in-frame clones only, with some absent. Among tens of thousands of clones, around 85% were seen once, and the ten largest hold 20% to 25%. The time point is: blood 2 weeks post-SBRT. Sample treatment: 15 Gy SBRT to primary tumor, nephrectomy 4 weeks later. After SBRT, blood was collected at 2 and 4 weeks, plus baseline. This renal cell carcinoma was of the clear cell type. CDR3 length: 16 residues. Notes on the study in general: Top tumor clonotypes rose in blood 2 weeks post-radiation, then contracted.

This TCR was sampled from a woman aged 50 to 60 with renal cell carcinoma. V gene TRBV1 combines with J gene TRBJ2-7. TRBV1 is deemed a pseudogene. The sequencing used blood, collected from a patient whose treatment included radiotherapy and nephrectomy. The CDR3 reads CTSSQDPRPPTYEQYF. DNA of the CDR3: TGCACCAGCAGCCAAGATCCGCGACCTCCCACCTACGAGCAGTACTTC.